The clone carrying this T cell receptor beta chain occurred many times. The target antigen is unknown. The CDR3 loop spans 14 amino acids. CDR1 is SQVTM and CDR2 is ANQGSEA in the germline V gene. The germline V and J ends were trimmed by 0 bases and 3 bases, with 8 bases remaining between them. TCRdb analysed the multiplex PCR reads with MiXCR anew, one entry per CDR3 protein. The sample holds 200,000 or so distinct CDR3 sequences, roughly 31% seen once. This record belongs to a study of breast tumors, draining lymph nodes, adjacent tissues. The lymph nodes were axillary draining lymph nodes from breast cancer patients. General study points: Data fit most tumor T cells coming from lymph node, expanding in tumor. Data only fit, rather than demonstrated, lymph node origin of most tumor T cells. Tumor repertoires ranked between lymph nodes and nontumor tissue in diversity, with V and J gene preferences.

The sequence came from a female donor with breast cancer. Some clones in this sample may be carry-over from other donors' samples. The sequencing input was axillary lymph node tissue. This sequence joins TRBV29-1 and TRBJ2-2; no reliable D call. The CDR3 DNA reads as TGCAGCGTTGAAGATCGGCGGTACACCGGGGAGCTGTTTTTT. This gives the protein CSVEDRRYTGELFF.